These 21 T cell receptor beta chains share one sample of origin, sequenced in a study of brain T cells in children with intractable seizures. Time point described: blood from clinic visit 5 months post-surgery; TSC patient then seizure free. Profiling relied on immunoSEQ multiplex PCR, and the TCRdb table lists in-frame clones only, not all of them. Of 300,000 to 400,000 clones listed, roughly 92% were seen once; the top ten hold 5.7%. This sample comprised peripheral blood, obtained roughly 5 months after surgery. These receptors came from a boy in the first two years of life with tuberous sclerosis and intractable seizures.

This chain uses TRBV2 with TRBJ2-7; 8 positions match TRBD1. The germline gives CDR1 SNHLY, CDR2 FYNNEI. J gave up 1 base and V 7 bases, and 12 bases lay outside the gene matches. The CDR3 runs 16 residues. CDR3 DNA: TGTGCCAGCACCGACCCAGGGGACAGGCTTTCCTACGAGCAGTACTTC. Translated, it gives CASTDPGDRLSYEQYF.

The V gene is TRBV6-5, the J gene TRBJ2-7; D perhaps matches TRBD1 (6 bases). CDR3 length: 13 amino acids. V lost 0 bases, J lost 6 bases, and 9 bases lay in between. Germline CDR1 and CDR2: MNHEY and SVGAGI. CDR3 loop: CASSYSGDTEQYF. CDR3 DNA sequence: TGTGCCAGCAGTTACTCGGGGGACACCGAGCAGTACTTC.

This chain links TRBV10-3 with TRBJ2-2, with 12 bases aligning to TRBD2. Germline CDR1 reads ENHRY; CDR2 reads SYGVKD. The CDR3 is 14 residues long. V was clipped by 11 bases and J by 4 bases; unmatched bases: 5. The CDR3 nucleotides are TGTGCCGCCTCTAGCGGGGGGGCCACCGGGGAGCTGTTTTTT. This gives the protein CAASSGGATGELFF.

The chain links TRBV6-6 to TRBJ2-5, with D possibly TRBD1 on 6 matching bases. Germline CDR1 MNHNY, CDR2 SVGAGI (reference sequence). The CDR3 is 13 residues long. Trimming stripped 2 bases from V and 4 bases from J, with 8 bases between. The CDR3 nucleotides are TGTGCCAGCAGTTACCGCAGGGGAGAGACCCAGTACTTC. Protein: CASSYRRGETQYF.

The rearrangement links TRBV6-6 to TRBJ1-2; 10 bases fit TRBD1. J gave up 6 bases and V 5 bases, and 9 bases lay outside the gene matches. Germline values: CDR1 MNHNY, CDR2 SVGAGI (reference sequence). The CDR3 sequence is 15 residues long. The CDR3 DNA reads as TGTGCCAGCAGTCAGACCGGGACAGGGGTTGATGGCTACACCTTC. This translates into CASSQTGTGVDGYTF.

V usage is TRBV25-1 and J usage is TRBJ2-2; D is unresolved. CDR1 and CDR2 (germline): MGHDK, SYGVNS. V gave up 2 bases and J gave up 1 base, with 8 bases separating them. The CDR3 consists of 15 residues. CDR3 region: CASSELKGNTGELFF. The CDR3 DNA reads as TGTGCCAGCAGTGAACTTAAGGGGAACACCGGGGAGCTGTTTTTT.

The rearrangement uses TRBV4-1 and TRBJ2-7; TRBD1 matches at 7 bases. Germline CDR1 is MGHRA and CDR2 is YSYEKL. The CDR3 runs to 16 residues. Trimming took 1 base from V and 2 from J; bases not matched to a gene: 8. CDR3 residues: CASSQGVGGATYEQYF. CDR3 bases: TGCGCCAGCAGCCAAGGTGTAGGGGGCGCGACCTACGAGCAGTACTTC.

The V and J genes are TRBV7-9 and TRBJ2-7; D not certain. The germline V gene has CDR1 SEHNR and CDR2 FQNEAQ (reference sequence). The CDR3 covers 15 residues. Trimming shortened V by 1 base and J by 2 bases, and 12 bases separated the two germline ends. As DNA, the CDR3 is TGTGCCAGCAGCTTAGGGTCTGTCGAGCCCTACGAGCAGTACTTC. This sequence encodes CASSLGSVEPYEQYF.

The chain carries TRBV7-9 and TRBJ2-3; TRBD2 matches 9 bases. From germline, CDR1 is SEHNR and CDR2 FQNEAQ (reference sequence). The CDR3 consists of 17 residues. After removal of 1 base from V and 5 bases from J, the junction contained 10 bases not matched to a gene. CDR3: CASSLDVSSGKKDTQYF. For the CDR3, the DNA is TGTGCCAGCAGCTTAGACGTTTCTAGCGGGAAGAAAGATACGCAGTATTTT. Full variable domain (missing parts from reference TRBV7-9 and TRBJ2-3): DTGVSQNPRHKITKRGQNVTFRCDPISEHNRLYWYRQTLGQGPEFLTYFQNEAQLEKSRLLSDRFSAERPKGSFSTLEIQRTEQGDSAMYLCASSLDVSSGKKDTQYFGPGTRLTVL.

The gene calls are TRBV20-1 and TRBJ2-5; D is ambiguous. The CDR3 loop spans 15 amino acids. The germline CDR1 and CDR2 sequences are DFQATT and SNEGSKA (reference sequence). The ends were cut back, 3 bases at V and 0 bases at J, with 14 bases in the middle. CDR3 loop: CSASEPTSYQETQYF. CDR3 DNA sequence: TGCAGTGCTAGTGAACCTACCTCCTACCAAGAGACCCAGTACTTC.

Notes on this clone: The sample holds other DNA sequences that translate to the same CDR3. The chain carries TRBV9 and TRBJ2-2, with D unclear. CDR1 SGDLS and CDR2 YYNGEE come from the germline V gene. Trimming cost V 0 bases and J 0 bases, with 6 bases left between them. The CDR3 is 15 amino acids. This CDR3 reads CASSVVGTNTGELFF. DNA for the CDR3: TGTGCCAGCAGCGTAGTCGGCACGAACACCGGGGAGCTGTTTTTT.

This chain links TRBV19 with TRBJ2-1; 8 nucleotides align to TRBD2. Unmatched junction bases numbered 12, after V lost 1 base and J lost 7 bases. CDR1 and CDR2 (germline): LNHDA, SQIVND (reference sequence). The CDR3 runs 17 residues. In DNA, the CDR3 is TGTGCCAGTAGTATAGGGGAGCGGGGGCCCCTATTTAATGAGCAGTTCTTC. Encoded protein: CASSIGERGPLFNEQFF.

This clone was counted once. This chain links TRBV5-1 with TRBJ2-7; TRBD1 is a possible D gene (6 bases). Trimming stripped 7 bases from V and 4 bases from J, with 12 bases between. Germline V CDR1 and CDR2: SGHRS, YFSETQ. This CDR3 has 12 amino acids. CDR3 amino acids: CASRRGIYEQYF. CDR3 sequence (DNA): TGCGCCAGCCGAAGGGGGATTTACGAGCAGTACTTC. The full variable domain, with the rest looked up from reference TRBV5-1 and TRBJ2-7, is KAGVTQTPRYLIKTRGQQVTLSCSPISGHRSVSWYQQTPGQGLQFLFEYFSETQRNKGNFPGRFSGRQFSNSRSEMNVSTLELGDSALYLCASRRGIYEQYFGPGTRLTVT.

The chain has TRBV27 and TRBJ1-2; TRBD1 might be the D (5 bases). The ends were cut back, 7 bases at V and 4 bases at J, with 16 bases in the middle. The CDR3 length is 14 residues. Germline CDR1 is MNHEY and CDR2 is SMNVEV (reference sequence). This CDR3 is CASMDRGDGYGYTF. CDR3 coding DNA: TGTGCCAGCATGGATCGGGGGGACGGCTATGGCTACACCTTC.

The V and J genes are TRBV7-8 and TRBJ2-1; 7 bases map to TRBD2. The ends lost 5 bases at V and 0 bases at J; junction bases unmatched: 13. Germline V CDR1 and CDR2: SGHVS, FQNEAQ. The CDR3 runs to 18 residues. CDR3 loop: CASSRDYPRARSYNEQFF. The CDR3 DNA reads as TGTGCCAGCAGCCGGGACTACCCGCGAGCCCGCTCCTACAATGAGCAGTTCTTC.

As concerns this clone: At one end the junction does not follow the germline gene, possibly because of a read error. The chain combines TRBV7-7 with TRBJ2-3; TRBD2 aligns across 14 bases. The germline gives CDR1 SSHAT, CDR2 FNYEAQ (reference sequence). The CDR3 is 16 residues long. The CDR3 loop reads CASSLGTSGSRDTQYF. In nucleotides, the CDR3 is TGTGCTAGCAGCTTGGGGACTAGCGGGAGCAGAGATACGCAGTATTTT.

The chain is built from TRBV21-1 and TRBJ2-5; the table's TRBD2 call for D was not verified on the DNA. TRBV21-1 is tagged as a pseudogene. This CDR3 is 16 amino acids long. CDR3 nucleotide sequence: TGTGCCAGCAGCGCGCTGGGCGGGGGGGCATACGAGACCCAGTACTTC. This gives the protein CASSALGGGAYETQYF.

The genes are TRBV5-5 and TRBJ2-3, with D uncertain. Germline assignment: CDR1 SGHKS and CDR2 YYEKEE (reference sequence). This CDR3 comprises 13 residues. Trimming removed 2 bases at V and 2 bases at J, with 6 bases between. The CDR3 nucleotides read TGTGCCAGCAGCTTCCCCAACACAGATACGCAGTATTTT. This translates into CASSFPNTDTQYF. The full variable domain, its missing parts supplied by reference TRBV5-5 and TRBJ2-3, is DAGVTQSPTHLIKTRGQQVTLRCSPISGHKSVSWYQQVLGQGPQFIFQYYEKEERGRGNFPDRFSARQFPNYSSELNVNALLLGDSALYLCASSFPNTDTQYFGPGTRLTVL.

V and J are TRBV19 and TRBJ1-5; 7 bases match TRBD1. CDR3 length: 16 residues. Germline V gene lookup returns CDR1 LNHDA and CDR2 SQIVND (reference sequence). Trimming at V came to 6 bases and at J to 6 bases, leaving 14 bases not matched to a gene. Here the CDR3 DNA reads TGTGCCAGTAGCGGAGGCTCCGGGACAGCCACTCAGCCCCAGCATTTT. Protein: CASSGGSGTATQPQHF.

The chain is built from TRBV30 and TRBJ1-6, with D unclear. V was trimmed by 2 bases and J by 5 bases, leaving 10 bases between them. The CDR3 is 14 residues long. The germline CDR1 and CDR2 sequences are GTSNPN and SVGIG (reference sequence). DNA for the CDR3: TGTGCCTGGAGTACCCGATCAGATAATTCACCCCTCCACTTT. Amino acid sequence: CAWSTRSDNSPLHF.

CDR3 sequence reads: CASSLLGGWGANTEAFF. DNA for the CDR3: TGTGCCAGCAGCTTACTTGGAGGTTGGGGGGCCAACACTGAAGCTTTCTTT. This chain links TRBV7-3 with TRBJ1-1; maybe TRBD1 (6 bases). Germline CDR1 is SGHTA and CDR2 is FQGTGA. Trimming took 2 bases from V and 2 from J, leaving 18 bases between them. The CDR3 covers 17 residues.